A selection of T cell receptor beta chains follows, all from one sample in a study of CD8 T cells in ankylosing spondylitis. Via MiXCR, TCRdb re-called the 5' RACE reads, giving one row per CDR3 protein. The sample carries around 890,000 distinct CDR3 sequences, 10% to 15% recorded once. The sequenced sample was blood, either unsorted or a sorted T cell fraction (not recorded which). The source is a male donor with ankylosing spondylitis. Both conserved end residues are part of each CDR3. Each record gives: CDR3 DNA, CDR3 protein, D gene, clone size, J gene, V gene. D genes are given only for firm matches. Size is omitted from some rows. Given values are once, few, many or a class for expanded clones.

DNA: TGCAGCGCCGCCTGGGTGACTAGCGTCTACGAGCAGTACTTC
CDR3: CSAAWVTSVYEQYF
D: TRBD2
size: many
J: TRBJ2-7
V: TRBV29-1

DNA: TGTGCCAGCAGCTTCACGAGCTGGGGTAGCGGCTCCTACGAGCAGTACTTC
CDR3: CASSFTSWGSGSYEQYF
D: .
size: few
J: TRBJ2-7
V: TRBV7-9

DNA: TGTGCCAGCAGGCATACAGGAGTCCTCACCGGGGAGCTGTTTTTT
CDR3: CASRHTGVLTGELFF
D: .
size: few
J: TRBJ2-2
V: TRBV12-3/TRBV12-4

DNA: TGCAGTGCTAGAGATAGGACCCTAGGACAGGCCACGGAGCAGTACTTC
CDR3: CSARDRTLGQATEQYF
D: TRBD1
size: few
J: TRBJ2-7
V: TRBV20-1

DNA: TGTGCCAGCAGCTTAGAATACAGGGCCGTTGGCTACACCTTC
CDR3: CASSLEYRAVGYTF
D: .
size: .
J: TRBJ1-2
V: TRBV7-2

DNA: TGCAGCGTCAAGAGGGCCAGCGGCGAGCAGTACTTC
CDR3: CSVKRASGEQYF
D: .
size: many
J: TRBJ2-7
V: TRBV29-1

DNA: TGTGCCAGCAGCGTAGAGGCGGGGAGGAGCTCCTACAATGAGCAGTTCTTC
CDR3: CASSVEAGRSSYNEQFF
D: .
size: .
J: TRBJ2-1
V: TRBV9

DNA: TGCGCCAGCAGCTTGGGTCAGACTAGCGGGGGAGAGACCCAGTACTTC
CDR3: CASSLGQTSGGETQYF
D: TRBD2
size: few
J: TRBJ2-5
V: TRBV5-1

DNA: TGTGCCATCAGTGGCGGACTAGCGGAAGAGACCCAGTACTTC
CDR3: CAISGGLAEETQYF
D: TRBD2
size: .
J: TRBJ2-5
V: TRBV10-3

DNA: TGCAGTGCTAGAGATATGCTAGCGGGCTACTACGAGCAGTACTTC
CDR3: CSARDMLAGYYEQYF
D: TRBD2
size: .
J: TRBJ2-7
V: TRBV20-1

DNA: TGTGCCAGCAGCCAAGAAGGACAGTGGACAATCAGCTACACCTTC
CDR3: CASSQEGQWTISYTF
D: .
size: few
J: TRBJ1-2
V: TRBV14

DNA: TGTGCCAGCAGCTTCAGCGGAAACTCCTATAATTCACCCCTCCACTTT
CDR3: CASSFSGNSYNSPLHF
D: .
size: .
J: TRBJ1-6
V: TRBV7-2

DNA: TGTGCCAGCAGCCTGCAGGGATCGGAAGATACGCAGTATTTT
CDR3: CASSLQGSEDTQYF
D: .
size: few
J: TRBJ2-3
V: TRBV7-9